The 11 T cell receptor beta chains reported below all come from one sample, sequenced in a study of STAT5B mutations in CD4+ large granular lymphocyte leukemia. Data came from immunoSEQ multiplex PCR; TCRdb stores just in-frame clones and leaves some out. The table records some 30,000 clones, about 65% of them present only once. Sequenced input: CD4+ T cells from blood buffy coats. These receptors originate from a human donor in good health.

V is TRBV4-1 and J is TRBJ1-1; D remains unclear. Trimming took off 2 bases at V and 1 base at J, with 11 bases between the two ends. The CDR3 runs to 15 residues. Germline lookup yields CDR1 MGHRA and CDR2 YSYEKL. The CDR3, as DNA: TGCGCCAGCAGCCAACCCCAGCCCCAGAACACTGAAGCTTTCTTT. This gives the protein CASSQPQPQNTEAFF.

This rearrangement joins TRBV18 to TRBJ2-5; 7 bases are shared with TRBD2. This CDR3 is 14 amino acids long. Germline V CDR1 and CDR2: KGHSH, LQKENI. V was pared by 2 bases and J by 8 bases, with 8 bases of the junction left unmatched. The CDR3 nucleotides are TGTGCCAGCTCACCAGGCGGGGGTGCTCAAACCCAGTACTTC. This codes for CASSPGGGAQTQYF.

V usage is TRBV28 and J usage is TRBJ1-1; 9 bases align to TRBD1. Germline V lookup: CDR1 MDHEN, CDR2 SYDVKM. Germline trimming cut 6 bases from V and 4 bases from J; bases unmatched to any gene: 3. The CDR3 extends over 13 amino acids. The CDR3 reads CASRGTGPTEAFF. For the CDR3, the DNA is TGTGCCAGCAGAGGGACAGGGCCCACTGAAGCTTTCTTT.

The rearrangement joins TRBV5-1 to TRBJ2-3; 7 positions match TRBD1. CDR1 and CDR2 from the germline V gene are SGHRS and YFSETQ. The CDR3 sequence is 17 residues long. Losses at the gene ends were 3 bases for V and 2 bases for J; bases not matched to a gene: 12. The CDR3 sequence is CASSSLPRQGYTDTQYF. CDR3 bases: TGCGCCAGCAGCTCCCTCCCCCGACAGGGCTACACAGATACGCAGTATTTT. The full variable domain, with the rest looked up from reference TRBV5-1 and TRBJ2-3, is KAGVTQTPRYLIKTRGQQVTLSCSPISGHRSVSWYQQTPGQGLQFLFEYFSETQRNKGNFPGRFSGRQFSNSRSEMNVSTLELGDSALYLCASSSLPRQGYTDTQYFGPGTRLTVL.

J is TRBJ1-5 and V is TRBV7-9; TRBD1 agrees at 10 bases. The V gene's germline CDR1 is SEHNR and CDR2 FQNEAQ (reference sequence). The V segment lost 5 bases and the J segment 6 bases; nucleotides outside the gene matches: 7. The CDR3 has 15 amino acids. Here the CDR3 DNA reads TGTGCCAGCAGCCGAGGACAGGGGGTTCTTCAGCCCCAGCATTTT. Encoded protein: CASSRGQGVLQPQHF.

V and J are TRBV27 and TRBJ2-1; the D is unclear. V was clipped by 6 bases and J by 3 bases, with 6 bases between them. The CDR3 runs to 12 residues. The germline V gene has CDR1 MNHEY and CDR2 SMNVEV (reference sequence). CDR3 coding DNA: TGTGCCAGCAGATTAGACTACAATGAGCAGTTCTTC. It translates to CASRLDYNEQFF.

The rearrangement uses TRBV4-2 and TRBJ1-2, with D possibly being TRBD1 (5 bases). CDR1 and CDR2 (germline): LGHNA, YNFKEQ. Trimming cost V 0 bases and J 8 bases, with 22 bases left between them. The CDR3 has 17 amino acids. The CDR3 spells CASSQDFSGRVVEGYTF. CDR3 DNA sequence: TGTGCCAGCAGCCAAGATTTTAGTGGCAGGGTAGTCGAAGGCTACACCTTC.

Details on this clone: Mismatch with germline at one junction end may stem from a read error. V and J are TRBV7-7 and TRBJ2-3; D unclear. This CDR3 is built from 14 residues. Germline CDR1 reads SSHAT; CDR2 reads FNYEAQ (reference sequence). CDR3 DNA: TGTGCTAGCAGCTTAGGGCACCACACAGATACGCAGTATTTT. Its protein is CASSLGHHTDTQYF.

This chain links TRBV7-2 with TRBJ1-3; 7 bases match TRBD1. The CDR3 has 15 amino acids. Germline CDR1 reads SGHTA; CDR2 reads FQGNSA. V lost 6 bases and J lost 6; bases outside the gene matches: 11. As DNA, the CDR3 is TGTGCCAGCAGTCGAGGGGGCAGGGTAGTAAACACCATATATTTT. As protein: CASSRGGRVVNTIYF.

The rearrangement joins TRBV29-1 to TRBJ1-2, with D perhaps TRBD1 (5 bases). Looked up from germline, CDR1 is SQVTM and CDR2 is ANQGSEA. CDR3 length: 12 amino acids. The ends were cut back, 4 bases at V and 2 bases at J, with 8 bases in the middle. DNA of the CDR3: TGCAGCGTTGGGGACGGGAACTATGGCTACACCTTC. This sequence encodes CSVGDGNYGYTF.

This sequence joins TRBV7-9 and TRBJ2-4, with TRBD2 matching 9 bases. This CDR3 spans 14 amino acids. The germline V gene has CDR1 SEHNR and CDR2 FQNEAQ (reference sequence). Trimming cost V 6 bases and J 4 bases; bases outside gene matches: 4. The CDR3, as DNA: TGTGCCAGCAGAGCGGGGGGAGGGAAAAACATTCAGTACTTC. Translation: CASRAGGGKNIQYF.